The present TCR beta chain was sequenced within a study of OX40 agonist ivuxolimab in advanced cancers. Per the germline V gene, CDR1 is LGHNT and CDR2 is FRNRAP. The CDR3 is 11 residues long. The V end was cut by 5 bases, the J end by 3 bases, with 2 bases between. This table comes from immunoSEQ multiplex PCR, and its TCRdb copy is limited to in-frame clones, with some not included. The sample comprises about 46,000 clones, roughly 85% of which are singletons, and around 58% rests with the top ten. Here the sequenced sample was CD4+ or CD8+ T cells sorted from blood, taken in a trial of the OX40 agonist ivuxolimab. The TCR originated in an adult with an advanced solid tumor such as melanoma, head and neck, liver or kidney cancer. The V and J genes are TRBV12-5 and TRBJ2-1; D is undetermined. Here the CDR3 DNA reads TGTGCTAGTGGTAACTACAATGAGCAGTTCTTC. This sequence encodes CASGNYNEQFF.